This T cell receptor beta chain was profiled in a study of vaccination and CD4 T cells after COVID-19 (dated by TCRdb to between 2020 and 2023). Concerning the study at large: SARS-CoV-2 positivity had been established in the convalescent patients by nasal swab PCR, and mild disease was recorded in about 9 of these patients and severe disease in one. The convalescent cohort comprised six males and four females, including two Hispanic individuals, seven Caucasians, two Asians and one multiracial person. Each participant got two doses of either the Pfizer-BioNTech BNT162b2 vaccine (n=8) or the Moderna mRNA-1273 vaccine (n=2). Post-COVID blood samples were collected from convalescent patients a median of about 92 days after diagnosis, with a range of about 30 to 161 days. Post-vaccine blood samples were collected a median of about 72 days after the second vaccine dose, ranging from about 13 to 241 days. For stimulating the cultures, overlapping spike peptide pools were used, derived from SARS-CoV-2 as well as from the common cold coronaviruses HCoV-NL63, HCoV-OC43 and HCoV-229E. In control cultures, a CEFX viral epitope pool was used as positive control, an HIV-1 Nef peptide pool was used as negative control, or no peptide was added. In around nine COVID-19 convalescent patients and a handful of infection-naive healthy vaccine recipients, the spike-specific CD4+ TCR repertoire before mRNA vaccination was compared with the repertoire after mRNA vaccination.

In light of the paper, this sample's treatment or condition label describes: roughly 11-day PBMC culture with coronavirus spike peptide pools or control peptides (ViraFEST assay). The ViraFEST assay, used in the study, expanded antigen-specific T cells with peptide pools and then identified the expanded clonotypes through TCR sequencing. Positive SARS-CoV-2 PCR tests in the convalescent patients dated from March to December 2020, before Alpha, Beta and Delta variants emerged in the United States. Each well held two million PBMCs cultured with roughly 10 ug/ml peptide pools in IMDM containing around 5.5% human AB serum and roughly 9 IU/ml IL-2. On days 3 and 7, half of the culture medium was replaced with fresh IL-2-containing medium. After approximately 11 days of culture, CD4+ T cells were isolated by negative selection with the EasySep CD4+ T cell isolation kit. PBMCs were separated from whole blood using Ficoll-Paque Plus gradient centrifugation and then either used fresh or cryopreserved at -140C. In general, triplicate wells were set up for every culture condition.

The library relied on PCR. DNA from cultured CD4+ T cells was subjected to TCR sequencing with the Oncomine TCR Beta short-read assay at the Johns Hopkins FTIC core. The QIAamp micro DNA kit was used to extract genomic DNA from the cultured CD4+ T cells. The Oncomine TCR Beta libraries from cultured CD4+ T cells were pooled using unique dual indexes and then sequenced on an Illumina iSeq 100. Under the source paper's analysis protocol: Non-productive sequences were filtered out, and CDR3s that did not start with C, did not end with F or W, or were shorter than 7 amino acids were discarded. The MANAFEST web application identified antigen-specific clonotypes by comparing peptide-stimulated wells against reference wells and other culture wells. For a clone to be called positive, the clone needed an FDR below 0.05, an odds ratio above 5, and a productive frequency above 0.1% in at least two of three replicate wells. Clonotypes that were significantly expanded in both SARS-CoV-2 spike wells and at least one common cold coronavirus spike condition were defined as cross-reactive. Similarity between CDR3 sequences was evaluated in R version 3.6.1 using Levenshtein distances (stringdist) and unrooted phylogenetic trees (ape). TCRdb reanalyzed the raw reads on its own, using fastp at Q25 for trimming and MiXCR for clone calling, and kept in-frame beta chains. Rows merge per CDR3 protein into single entries with the most common DNA and genes. These V and J calls are TCRdb output, not the study's own analysis. The sample yields about 21,000 distinct CDR3 sequences; roughly 50% were counted once. About 13% of the sample lies in the top ten.

With regard to this clonotype: Which antigen it targets is not known. The input lacks base qualities; no much larger clone sits a single base away.

The trim is 7 bases for V and 2 bases for J, with a gap of 14 bases between the germline ends. The CDR3 holds 15 amino acids from the cysteine to the phenylalanine. The CDR3 DNA has 45 bases and is translated from base 1. According to the germline V gene, CDR1 reads MNHNS and CDR2 reads SASEGT. The research as a whole found: The median count of SARS-CoV-2-reactive clonotypes went up from 20 to 25 after infection to 30 to 40 after vaccination, although the change was not significant. Among the post-vaccine SARS-CoV-2-reactive clones in convalescent patients, a median around 85% showed up only after vaccination, which suggests vaccine-specific priming. Only a relatively small number of convalescent patients were included in the study, and early timepoints following natural infection were not analyzed. In convalescent patients, nearly all vaccine-specific clones (304 of 307) were found to be mono-reactive for SARS-CoV-2 spike rather than cross-reactive with common cold coronaviruses.

The receptor's source is a human donor with COVID-19. Sequencing used cultured CD4+ T cells from blood. The chain links TRBV6-1 with TRBJ2-2, with no D gene named confidently. The DNA sequence reads TGTGCCAGCATTCTTGGGCAGGCTAACACCGGGGAGCTGTTTTTT. The translation is CASILGQANTGELFF.